The 11 T cell receptor beta chains below were found in one sample sequenced in a study of T cells in Graves' hyperthyroidism and ophthalmopathy (dated by TCRdb to about 2019). The protocol used for the library was multiplex PCR. Sequencing used an Illumina HiSeq 2000. The TCR beta CDR3 regions were amplified from the RNA transcripts. For the first round of RT-PCR on the TCR CDR3, the HTBI primer set was used together with the Qiagen OneStep RT-PCR kit. The public reads were reprocessed in TCRdb via fastp at Q25 and MiXCR, keeping in-frame beta chains. Each CDR3 protein gets just one entry, which takes the most common genes and DNA from the rows behind it. The sample table holds hundreds of thousands of distinct CDR3 sequences, of which approximately 14% were seen once. The top ten clonotypes cover around 13% of the sample. The sample consisted of blood. These receptors came from a woman in her forties or fifties with Graves' ophthalmopathy.

In its sample, this clonotype was seen a few times. V and J are TRBV5-1 and TRBJ1-2; 8 bases match TRBD1. This CDR3 has 12 residues. Trimming removed 3 bases from V and 10 bases from J; junction bases left unmatched: 5. Looked up from germline, CDR1 is SGHRS and CDR2 is YFSETQ. The CDR3 DNA is TGCGCCAGCAGCTATGACAGGGGAGTCTACACCTTC. It encodes CASSYDRGVYTF. The full variable domain, rest sourced from reference TRBV5-1 and TRBJ1-2, is KAGVTQTPRYLIKTRGQQVTLSCSPISGHRSVSWYQQTPGQGLQFLFEYFSETQRNKGNFPGRFSGRQFSNSRSEMNVSTLELGDSALYLCASSYDRGVYTFGSGTRLTVV.

The rearrangement uses TRBV4-1 and TRBJ1-2, with D maybe TRBD1 (6 bases). The germline V and J ends were trimmed by 0 bases and 5 bases, with 13 bases remaining between them. Per germline, CDR1 MGHRA and CDR2 YSYEKL. This CDR3 has 15 residues. CDR3 sequence: CASSQEITGRYGYTF. The DNA for the CDR3 is TGCGCCAGCAGCCAAGAGATAACAGGGAGATATGGCTACACCTTC.

This clonotype has a count of ten or more. The V call is TRBV29-1, the J call TRBJ2-1; D remains unclear. V lost 3 bases to trimming and J lost 7 bases, with 7 bases between them. CDR3 size: 11 residues. In germline, CDR1 is SQVTM, CDR2 ANQGSEA. The CDR3 loop is CSVDGVNEQFF. DNA of the CDR3: TGCAGCGTTGATGGGGTAAATGAGCAGTTCTTC.

This clonotype was counted a single time. A much larger clone sits a single nucleotide away, making a read error possible. This chain links TRBV12-3 or TRBV12-4 with TRBJ2-2; D is perhaps TRBD1 (6 bases). The CDR3 is 13 residues long. The CDR3 nucleotides are TGTGCCAGCAGTCCACGGGACACCGGGGAGCTGCTTTTT. It translates to CASSPRDTGELLF.

The J gene is TRBJ1-4, the V gene TRBV7-8, with a possible D match to TRBD1 (6 bases). CDR1 is SGHVS and CDR2 is FQNEAQ in the germline V gene. This CDR3 has 14 residues. Trimming removed 1 base from V and 8 bases from J, with 11 bases in between. The CDR3 sequence: CASSLDRVWEKLFF. Here the CDR3 DNA reads TGTGCCAGCAGCTTAGACAGGGTGTGGGAAAAACTGTTTTTT.

Many counts were recorded for this clonotype. V and J are TRBV28 and TRBJ2-3, with 14 nucleotides matching TRBD2. V was pared by 3 bases and J by 3 bases, with 11 bases of the junction left unmatched. The CDR3 covers 19 residues. Germline CDR1 MDHEN, CDR2 SYDVKM. The CDR3: CASSFSRRLAGGRTDTQYF. In DNA, the CDR3 is TGTGCCAGCAGTTTTTCCCGACGACTAGCGGGAGGGAGGACAGATACGCAGTATTTT.

The V call is TRBV9, the J call TRBJ2-1; D is undetermined. This CDR3 is built from 14 residues. Trimming took 0 bases from V and 8 from J, leaving 12 bases between them. Germline V gene lookup returns CDR1 SGDLS and CDR2 YYNGEE. This CDR3 is CASSVGAGHHEQFF. For the CDR3, the DNA is TGTGCCAGCAGCGTAGGGGCAGGTCACCATGAGCAGTTCTTC.

J is TRBJ1-2 and V is TRBV7-9, with 10 positions matching TRBD1. The CDR3 consists of 15 residues. V was clipped by 3 bases and J by 5 bases; unmatched bases: 6. Germline V CDR1 and CDR2: SEHNR, FQNEAQ (reference sequence). CDR3 sequence (DNA): TGTGCCAGCAGCTTTACCGGGACAGGGGAGTATGGCTACACCTTC. Translating gives CASSFTGTGEYGYTF.

The chain combines TRBV4-2 with TRBJ2-7; tentatively, D is TRBD2 (6 bases). V lost 6 bases, J lost 0 bases, and 12 bases lay in between. Per germline, CDR1 LGHNA and CDR2 YNFKEQ. The CDR3 extends over 14 amino acids. The CDR3 loop is CASSRGGTSYEQYF. The CDR3 nucleotides read TGTGCCAGCAGTCGGGGCGGGACCTCCTACGAGCAGTACTTC.

A few counts support this clonotype. The chain combines TRBV25-1 with TRBJ1-5; 7 positions agree with TRBD1. Germline values: CDR1 MGHDK, CDR2 SYGVNS. The CDR3 length is 15 residues. V dropped 5 bases and J dropped 1; count of bases not matched to a gene: 5. The CDR3 DNA reads as TGTGCCAGCAGTCCCCCGGGACAGAGCAATCAGCCCCAGCATTTT. It is translated as CASSPPGQSNQPQHF. Variable domain in full (rest from reference TRBV25-1 and TRBJ1-5): EADIYQTPRYLVIGTGKKITLECSQTMGHDKMYWYQQDPGMELHLIHYSYGVNSTEKGDLSSESTVSRIRTEHFPLTLESARPSHTSQYLCASSPPGQSNQPQHFGDGTRLSIL.

V usage is TRBV20-1 and J usage is TRBJ2-4; weak D call: TRBD2 (5 bases). Deletions cut 4 bases from V and 1 base from J, with 20 bases between. Germline CDR1 reads DFQATT; CDR2 reads SNEGSKA (reference sequence). The CDR3 extends over 17 amino acids. The CDR3 DNA is TGCAGTGCTAACAGACTACCCTCCAAGGAGGCCAAAAACATTCAGTACTTC. This codes for CSANRLPSKEAKNIQYF.